This passage covers 4 T cell receptor beta chains from one sample sequenced in a study of cytomegalovirus exposure and HLA in healthy donors. Assay: immunoSEQ multiplex PCR; the TCRdb copy retains only in-frame clones and omits some. The sample yields some 180,000 clones, about three quarters seen once. The sample consisted of PBMCs. The receptor set was obtained from a woman aged 25 to 45 in good health and CMV-seronegative.

This clone was seen more than once but under ten times. The V call is TRBV6-6, the J call TRBJ2-7; 10 nucleotides line up with TRBD2. The V and J ends lost 6 bases and 1 base, in that order; junction bases with no gene match: 6. Germline V lookup: CDR1 MNHNY, CDR2 SVGAGI (reference sequence). The CDR3 spans 15 residues. Here the CDR3 DNA reads TGTGCCAGCAGCAACGGACTAGCGGTTTCCTACGAGCAGTACTTC. It yields the protein CASSNGLAVSYEQYF.

The chain links TRBV5-1 to TRBJ2-7; 11 positions match TRBD2. J gave up 2 bases and V 7 bases, and 8 bases lay outside the gene matches. Germline CDR1 is SGHRS and CDR2 is YFSETQ. The CDR3 is 15 residues long. Here the CDR3 reads CASLSSGRNPYEQYF. The CDR3 DNA sequence: TGCGCCAGCCTATCTAGCGGGAGGAACCCCTACGAGCAGTACTTC.

The chain has TRBV10-2 and TRBJ1-5; D is ambiguous. V was pared by 2 bases and J by 5 bases, with 13 bases between. The CDR3 is 15 residues long. Germline V lookup: CDR1 WSHSY, CDR2 SAAADI. The CDR3 is CASSEGVSGYQPQHF. CDR3 bases: TGCGCCAGCAGTGAGGGGGTTTCGGGGTATCAGCCCCAGCATTTT.

This chain links TRBV29-1 with TRBJ2-1, with 9 bases matching TRBD2. Germline CDR1 SQVTM, CDR2 ANQGSEA. V was pared by 1 base and J by 7 bases, with 8 bases of the junction left unmatched. This CDR3 is built from 15 residues. Here the CDR3 DNA reads TGCAGCGTTGAAGGGGGAACTAGCGGGTGGAATGAGCAGTTCTTC. Translated: CSVEGGTSGWNEQFF.